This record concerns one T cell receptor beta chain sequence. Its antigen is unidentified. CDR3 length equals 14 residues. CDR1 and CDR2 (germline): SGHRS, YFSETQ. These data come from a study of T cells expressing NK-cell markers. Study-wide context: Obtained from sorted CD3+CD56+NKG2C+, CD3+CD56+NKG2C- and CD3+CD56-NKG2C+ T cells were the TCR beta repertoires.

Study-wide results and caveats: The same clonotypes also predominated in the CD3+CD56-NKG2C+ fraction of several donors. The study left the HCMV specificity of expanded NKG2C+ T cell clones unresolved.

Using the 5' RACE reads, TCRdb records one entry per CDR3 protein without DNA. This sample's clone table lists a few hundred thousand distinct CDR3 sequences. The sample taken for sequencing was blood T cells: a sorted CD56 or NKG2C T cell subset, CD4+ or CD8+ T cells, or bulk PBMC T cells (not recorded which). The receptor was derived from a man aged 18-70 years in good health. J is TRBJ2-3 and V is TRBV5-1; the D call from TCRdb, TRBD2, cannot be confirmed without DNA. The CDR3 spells CASSWGLAVDTQYF. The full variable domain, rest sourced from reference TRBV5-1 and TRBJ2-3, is KAGVTQTPRYLIKTRGQQVTLSCSPISGHRSVSWYQQTPGQGLQFLFEYFSETQRNKGNFPGRFSGRQFSNSRSEMNVSTLELGDSALYLCASSWGLAVDTQYFGPGTRLTVL.